The entry that follows covers one T cell receptor beta chain sequence. Its antigen remains unidentified. The donors were in the approximately 120-subject validation cohort, distinct from the approximately 670-subject first cohort. This record belongs to a study of cytomegalovirus exposure and HLA in healthy donors. Study information: The roughly 110 validation repertoires matched the roughly 670 first-cohort repertoires in platform, a later analysis reported. Regarding the study as a whole: There were a few CMV-associated chains whose specificity for CMV antigens was confirmed in vitro. Listed as cytomegalovirus-associated were more than 150 TCR beta chains.

Germline V CDR1 and CDR2: MNHEY, SVGAGI. There are 13 residues in the CDR3. Trimming took off 6 bases at V and 1 base at J, with 9 bases between the two ends. Data came from immunoSEQ multiplex PCR; TCRdb stores just in-frame clones and leaves some out. Among 70,000 to 75,000 clones listed, 85% to 95% were seen once. V usage is TRBV6-5 and J usage is TRBJ1-2; D is perhaps TRBD1 (5 bases). The clonotype comes from a woman between 18 and 30 years old in good health and CMV-seronegative. The sequencing sample was made of PBMCs. The CDR3 spells CASRLDSNYGYTF. The CDR3 DNA reads TGTGCCAGCAGACTCGACAGTAACTATGGCTACACCTTC.